Listed here is a single T cell receptor beta chain. Its antigen is unknown. The sample is drawn from a study of beta chain features in type 1 diabetes. Germline V gives CDR1 GTSNPN, CDR2 SVGIG (reference sequence). The length of the CDR3 is 12 residues. V was clipped by 2 bases and J by 6 bases; unmatched bases: 3. Reverse transcription of all isolated RNA meant that expressed TCRB transcripts were sequenced. The protocol was immunoSEQ multiplex PCR, while the TCRdb copy is restricted to in-frame clones and leaves out a portion. The sample holds about 650,000 clones; around 12% are singletons and the top ten take more than 0.095%. Findings and limits, study-wide: When Type 1 diabetes patients were examined, their TCRB CDR3s proved moderately but significantly shorter in all four CD4+ subsets.

The J gene is TRBJ1-2, the V gene TRBV30; 7 nucleotides match TRBD1. Sequencing used naive CD4+ T cells from blood. This receptor was identified in a man aged 30 to 45 with type 1 diabetes. CDR3 nucleotides: TGTGCCTGGAGTCTGGGGACAGATGGCTACACCTTC. It translates to CAWSLGTDGYTF. Drawing the rest from reference TRBV30 and TRBJ1-2, the complete variable domain is SQTIHQWPATLVQPVGSPLSLECTVEGTSNPNLYWYRQAAGRGLQLLFYSVGIGQISSEVPQNLSASRPQDRQFILSSKKLLLSDSGFYLCAWSLGTDGYTFGSGTRLTVV.